A selection of T cell receptor beta chains follows, all from one sample in a study of regulatory T cells in long-lasting Graves disease. MiXCR was run by TCRdb on the multiplex PCR reads, yielding one entry per CDR3 protein. The table shows 400,000 to 500,000 distinct CDR3 sequences, with about 20% occurring only once. The sequenced sample was peripheral blood mononuclear cells (PBMCs), obtained when the disease was refractory, from a patient treated with antithyroid drugs. These receptor sequences come from a female donor with Graves disease. The CDR3 runs from the conserved cysteine through the conserved F or W. The D gene is left open where the match is weak. The listing skips clone size in some rows; elsewhere it reads once, few, many or a size class.

CDR3 | DNA | J | V | D | size
CASSEEGFYQPQHF | TGTGCCAGCAGTGAAGAAGGTTTCTATCAGCCCCAGCATTTT | TRBJ1-5 | TRBV25-1 | . | few
CASSVSGGTFYGYTF | TGTGCCAGCAGCGTATCCGGGGGGACATTCTATGGCTACACCTTC | TRBJ1-2 | TRBV7-2 | . | many
CATSRRGSYEQYF | TGTGCCACCAGTCGGCGGGGGTCCTACGAGCAGTACTTC | TRBJ2-7 | TRBV24-1 | TRBD2 | few
CASSQGRGRNTEAFF | TGTGCCAGCTCCCAAGGACGTGGGCGGAACACTGAAGCTTTCTTT | TRBJ1-1 | TRBV18 | . | .
CASSQSAAGSSYEQYF | TGTGCCAGCAGCCAATCGGCGGCTGGCAGCTCCTACGAGCAGTACTTC | TRBJ2-7 | TRBV3-1 | . | many
CATLLSSGDRTSGSTEQYF | TGTGCCACCCTGTTATCTTCAGGCGACCGGACTAGCGGGAGTACCGAGCAGTACTTC | TRBJ2-7 | TRBV10-3 | TRBD2 | .
CASSYQAGGLTEAFF | TGTGCCAGCAGTTACCAGGCAGGGGGCTTGACTGAAGCTTTCTTT | TRBJ1-1 | TRBV6-5 | TRBD1 | .
CASRPREEKVTEAFF | TGTGCCAGCAGACCTAGGGAGGAAAAGGTCACTGAAGCTTTCTTT | TRBJ1-1 | TRBV28 | . | many
CASSPRTGNGYTF | TGTGCCAGCAGCCCCCGGACAGGGAATGGCTACACCTTC | TRBJ1-2 | TRBV3-1 | TRBD1 | .
CASSQEWDRANQPQHF | TGCGCCAGCAGCCAGGAATGGGACAGGGCCAATCAGCCCCAGCATTTT | TRBJ1-5 | TRBV4-3 | TRBD1 | .
CASKRTGSFYEQYF | TGTGCCAGCAAGAGGACAGGAAGCTTCTACGAGCAGTACTTC | TRBJ2-7 | TRBV6-1 | TRBD1 | many
CASIGGGAYNEQFF | TGTGCCAGCATCGGCGGGGGGGCCTACAATGAGCAGTTCTTC | TRBJ2-1 | TRBV2 | TRBD2 | .
CSAITGGIGYTF | TGCAGTGCAATTACAGGGGGCATTGGCTACACCTTC | TRBJ1-2 | TRBV20-1 | TRBD1 | .
CASRFSGLGQPQHF | TGTGCCAGCAGATTCTCAGGGTTGGGTCAGCCCCAGCATTTT | TRBJ1-5 | TRBV28 | . | many
CASSLSHSNTEAFF | TGTGCCAGCAGCTTATCCCACTCCAACACTGAAGCTTTCTTT | TRBJ1-1 | TRBV7-2 | . | few
CASSLLFGSNQPQHF | TGTGCCAGCAGTTTATTGTTTGGCAGCAATCAGCCCCAGCATTTT | TRBJ1-5 | TRBV27 | . | .
CSARKGDSSYGYTF | TGCAGTGCTAGAAAAGGGGACAGTTCCTATGGCTACACCTTC | TRBJ1-2 | TRBV20-1 | TRBD1 | .
CSVSGSNYEQYF | TGCAGCGTTAGCGGGTCAAACTACGAGCAGTACTTC | TRBJ2-7 | TRBV29-1 | . | .
CASSYGGFNYGYTF | TGTGCCAGCAGTTACGGAGGTTTCAACTATGGCTACACCTTC | TRBJ1-2 | TRBV6-5 | . | many
CASVGTGSEKLFF | TGTGCCAGCGTGGGGACAGGATCTGAAAAACTGTTTTTT | TRBJ1-4 | TRBV27 | TRBD1 | many
CSASPATEAFF | TGCAGTGCGAGCCCCGCCACTGAAGCTTTCTTT | TRBJ1-1 | TRBV20-1 | . | .
CASRTDSSSYEQYF | TGCGCCAGCAGAACCGACAGTAGCTCCTACGAGCAGTACTTC | TRBJ2-7 | TRBV5-1 | . | few
CASSYGNSPLHF | TGTGCCAGCAGTTACGGGAATTCACCCCTCCACTTT | TRBJ1-6 | TRBV6-5 | . | many
CASSEASGDYEQYF | TGTGCCAGCAGTGAGGCTAGCGGGGACTACGAGCAGTACTTC | TRBJ2-7 | TRBV25-1 | TRBD2 | few
CASSTTGSTEAFF | TGTGCCAGCAGTACGACAGGGTCCACTGAAGCTTTCTTT | TRBJ1-1 | TRBV28 | TRBD1 | many
CSARDYYGYTF | TGCAGTGCTAGAGACTACTATGGCTACACCTTC | TRBJ1-2 | TRBV20-1 | . | many
CASSKGTSGNTGELFF | TGTGCCAGCAGCAAGGGGACTAGCGGGAACACCGGGGAGCTGTTTTTT | TRBJ2-2 | TRBV7-9 | TRBD2 | many
CAWRGTEAFF | TGTGCCTGGAGGGGGACAGAAGCTTTCTTT | TRBJ1-1 | TRBV30 | . | few
CATSCQLGVNYGYTF | TGTGCCACCAGTTGTCAACTGGGGGTTAACTATGGCTACACCTTC | TRBJ1-2 | TRBV24-1 | . | many
CASRRGGGETQYF | TGTGCCAGCAGAAGGGGGGGAGGAGAGACCCAGTACTTC | TRBJ2-5 | TRBV12-3/TRBV12-4 | . | many
CASSFARDSKNIQYF | TGTGCCAGCAGTTTCGCCAGGGATTCCAAAAACATTCAGTACTTC | TRBJ2-4 | TRBV7-9 | . | .
CASSFGGERTEAFF | TGTGCCAGCAGTTTCGGGGGGGAGAGGACTGAAGCTTTCTTT | TRBJ1-1 | TRBV28 | . | many
CASSGSGTLYEQYF | TGTGCCAGCTCAGGTAGCGGGACCCTCTACGAGCAGTACTTC | TRBJ2-7 | TRBV18 | TRBD2 | .
CSARDQNYGYTF | TGCAGTGCTAGAGATCAAAACTATGGCTACACCTTC | TRBJ1-2 | TRBV20-1 | . | .